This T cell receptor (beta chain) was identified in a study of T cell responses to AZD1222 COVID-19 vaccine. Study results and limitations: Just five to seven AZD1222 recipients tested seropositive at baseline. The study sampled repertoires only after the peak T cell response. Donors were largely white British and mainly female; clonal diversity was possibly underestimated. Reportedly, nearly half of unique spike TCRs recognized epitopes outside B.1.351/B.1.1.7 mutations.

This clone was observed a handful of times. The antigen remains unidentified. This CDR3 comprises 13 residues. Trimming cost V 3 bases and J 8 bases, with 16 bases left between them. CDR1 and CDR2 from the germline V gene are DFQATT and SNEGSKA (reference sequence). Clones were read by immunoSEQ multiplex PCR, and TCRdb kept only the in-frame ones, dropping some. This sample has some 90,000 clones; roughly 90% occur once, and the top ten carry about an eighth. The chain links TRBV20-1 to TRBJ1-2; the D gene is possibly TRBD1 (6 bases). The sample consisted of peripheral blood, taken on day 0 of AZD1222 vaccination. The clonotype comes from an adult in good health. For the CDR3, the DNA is TGCAGTGCTAGTGCTCGGGGGCCGGGAGGCTACACCTTC. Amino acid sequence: CSASARGPGGYTF.